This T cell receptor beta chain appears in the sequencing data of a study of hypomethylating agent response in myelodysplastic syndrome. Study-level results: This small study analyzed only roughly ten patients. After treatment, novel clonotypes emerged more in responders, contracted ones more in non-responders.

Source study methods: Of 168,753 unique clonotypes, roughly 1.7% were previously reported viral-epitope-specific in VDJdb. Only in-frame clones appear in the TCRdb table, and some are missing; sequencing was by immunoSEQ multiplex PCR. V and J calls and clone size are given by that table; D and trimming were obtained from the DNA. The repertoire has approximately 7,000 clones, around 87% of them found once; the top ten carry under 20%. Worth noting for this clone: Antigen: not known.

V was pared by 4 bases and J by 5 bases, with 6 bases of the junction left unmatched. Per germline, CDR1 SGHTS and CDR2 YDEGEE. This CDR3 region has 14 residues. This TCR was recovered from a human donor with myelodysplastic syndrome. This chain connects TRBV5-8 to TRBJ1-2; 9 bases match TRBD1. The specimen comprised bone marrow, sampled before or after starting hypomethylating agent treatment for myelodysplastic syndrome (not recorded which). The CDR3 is CASSRGQGWYGYTF. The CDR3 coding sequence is TGTGCCAGCAGCCGGGGACAGGGATGGTATGGCTACACCTTC. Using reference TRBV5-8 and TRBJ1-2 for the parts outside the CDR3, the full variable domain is EAGVTQSPTHLIKTRGQQATLRCSPISGHTSVYWYQQALGLGLQFLLWYDEGEERNRGNFPPRFSGRQFPNYSSELNVNALELEDSALYLCASSRGQGWYGYTFGSGTRLTVV.